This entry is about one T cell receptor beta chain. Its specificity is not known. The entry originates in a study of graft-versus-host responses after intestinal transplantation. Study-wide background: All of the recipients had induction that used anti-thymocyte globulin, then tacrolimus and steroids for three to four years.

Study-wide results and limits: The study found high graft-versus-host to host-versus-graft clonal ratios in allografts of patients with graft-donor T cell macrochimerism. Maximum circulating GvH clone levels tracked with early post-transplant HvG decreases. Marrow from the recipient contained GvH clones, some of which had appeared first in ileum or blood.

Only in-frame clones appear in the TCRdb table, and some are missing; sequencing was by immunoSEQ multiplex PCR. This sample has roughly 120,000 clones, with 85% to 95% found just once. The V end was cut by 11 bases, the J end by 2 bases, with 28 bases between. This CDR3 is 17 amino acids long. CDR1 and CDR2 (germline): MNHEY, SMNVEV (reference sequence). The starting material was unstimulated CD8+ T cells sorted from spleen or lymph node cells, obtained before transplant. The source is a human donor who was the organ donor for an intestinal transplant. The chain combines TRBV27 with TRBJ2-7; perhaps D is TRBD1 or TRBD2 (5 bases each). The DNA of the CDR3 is TGTGCCTCTCCGCACCCGGGGCCCACCGTGATCACCTACGAGCAGTACTTC. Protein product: CASPHPGPTVITYEQYF.